These 11 T cell receptor beta chains were all obtained from the same sample, sequenced in a study of T cell changes during pregnancy in multiple sclerosis. Sequenced by immunoSEQ multiplex PCR; TCRdb stores in-frame clones only, minus some. The sample shows some 48,000 clones, 95% of them seen only once. The source was CD8+ T cells from peripheral blood mononuclear cells, collected in the first trimester of pregnancy. Receptors originate from a female donor with multiple sclerosis, enrolled in a pregnancy study.

The chain carries TRBV27 and TRBJ2-7; tentative D call: TRBD2 (6 bases). This CDR3 is built from 15 residues. V was shortened by 0 bases and J by 3 bases, with 12 bases between the two germline ends. Germline-derived CDR1 and CDR2 are MNHEY and SMNVEV (reference sequence). The CDR3 DNA sequence: TGTGCCAGCAGTTTATCGACTGGAGGGCTCTACGAGCAGTACTTC. The encoded protein is CASSLSTGGLYEQYF.

This rearrangement joins TRBV19 to TRBJ2-7; TRBD2 is a possible D gene (5 bases). The CDR3 has 13 amino acids. V lost 3 bases and J 6 bases, leaving 12 bases between the germline ends. Per germline, CDR1 LNHDA and CDR2 SQIVND (reference sequence). The CDR3 DNA reads as TGTGCCAGTAGTATCTTGTCGGGGAGCGAGCAGTACTTC. Translated: CASSILSGSEQYF.

The rearrangement uses TRBV5-6 and TRBJ1-2; 8 positions match TRBD1. This CDR3 is 19 amino acids long. The junction had 14 bases not matched to a gene; V was cut back by 1 base and J by 0 bases. CDR1 is SGHDT and CDR2 is YYEEEE in the germline V gene. CDR3 loop: CASSLRIRTGSITNYGYTF. The CDR3 region has the DNA TGTGCCAGCAGCTTGCGTATAAGGACAGGGTCCATCACTAACTATGGCTACACCTTC.

The rearrangement joins TRBV7-6 to TRBJ1-3, with no clear D. V was pared by 1 base and J by 8 bases, with 3 bases between. Germline values: CDR1 SGHVS, CDR2 FNYEAQ. There are 11 residues in the CDR3. The CDR3 spells CASSLGDTIYF. CDR3 DNA: TGTGCCAGCAGCTTAGGCGACACCATATATTTT.

The chain has TRBV2 and TRBJ1-2; 7 bases match TRBD1. V lost 7 bases and J lost 3; bases outside the gene matches: 11. The length of the CDR3 is 15 residues. Germline CDR1 reads SNHLY; CDR2 reads FYNNEI. CDR3 nucleotides: TGTGCCAGCAAGGTACGGGGACAGCTTCACTATGGCTACACCTTC. Protein sequence: CASKVRGQLHYGYTF.

The chain uses TRBV27 and TRBJ2-2, with 11 bases that match TRBD2. Germline V lookup: CDR1 MNHEY, CDR2 SMNVEV (reference sequence). The CDR3 covers 15 residues. The V segment lost 5 bases and the J segment 3 bases; nucleotides outside the gene matches: 2. The CDR3, as DNA: TGTGCCAGCAGTGGGACTAGCGGCTACACCGGGGAGCTGTTTTTT. It is translated as CASSGTSGYTGELFF.

In regard to this clone: It is likely a read error: a sequence one base away is far more abundant. The chain recombines TRBV7-9 with TRBJ2-7, with 10 bases identical to TRBD2. Germline loops: CDR1 SEHNR, CDR2 FQNEAQ (reference sequence). CDR3 length: 15 residues. The J segment lost 0 bases and the V segment lost 5 bases, leaving 4 bases of the junction unmatched. CDR3 protein: CASSQSSGSSYEQYF. CDR3 coding DNA: TGTGCCAGCAGCCAATCTAGCGGGAGCTCCTACGAGCAGTACTTC. Together with reference TRBV7-9 and TRBJ2-7, the CDR3 gives the full variable domain: DTGVSQNPRHKITKRGQNVTFRCDPISEHNRLYWYRQTLGQGPEFLTYFQNEAQLEKSRLLSDRFSAERPKGSFSTLEIQRTEQGDSAMYLCASSQSSGSSYEQYFGPGTRLTVT.

This clone was counted a single time. This chain joins TRBV9 and TRBJ1-1; D not certain. The V end lost 0 bases, the J end lost 3 bases, and 6 bases lay between the germline ends. The length of the CDR3 is 13 residues. Germline CDR1 and CDR2: SGDLS and YYNGEE. The CDR3 nucleotides read TGTGCCAGCAGCGTAGGACTGTACACTGAAGCTTTCTTT. Residues: CASSVGLYTEAFF.

The rearrangement links TRBV5-4 to TRBJ1-2; possibly TRBD1 for D (6 bases). The CDR3 is 14 amino acids. Trimming took off 2 bases at V and 4 bases at J, with 12 bases between the two ends. Per germline, CDR1 SGHNT and CDR2 YYREEE (reference sequence). CDR3: CASSLHGDTYGYTF. The CDR3, as DNA: TGTGCCAGCAGCTTACACGGGGACACCTATGGCTACACCTTC.

The V call is TRBV19, the J call TRBJ1-1; D is uncertain. Trimming shortened V by 7 bases and J by 2 bases, and 14 bases separated the two germline ends. This CDR3 is built from 14 residues. In germline, CDR1 is LNHDA, CDR2 SQIVND (reference sequence). The CDR3 spells CASNIAGYNTEAFF. The CDR3 nucleotides are TGTGCCAGTAATATTGCGGGATACAACACTGAAGCTTTCTTT.

V usage is TRBV9 and J usage is TRBJ1-2; 12 bases fit TRBD1. CDR1 and CDR2 from the germline V gene are SGDLS and YYNGEE. After removal of 0 bases from V and 5 bases from J, the junction contained 8 bases not matched to a gene. There are 17 residues in the CDR3. CDR3 loop: CASSVGAAGQGAYGYTF. CDR3 nucleotide sequence: TGTGCCAGCAGCGTAGGTGCGGCGGGACAGGGGGCATATGGCTACACCTTC.